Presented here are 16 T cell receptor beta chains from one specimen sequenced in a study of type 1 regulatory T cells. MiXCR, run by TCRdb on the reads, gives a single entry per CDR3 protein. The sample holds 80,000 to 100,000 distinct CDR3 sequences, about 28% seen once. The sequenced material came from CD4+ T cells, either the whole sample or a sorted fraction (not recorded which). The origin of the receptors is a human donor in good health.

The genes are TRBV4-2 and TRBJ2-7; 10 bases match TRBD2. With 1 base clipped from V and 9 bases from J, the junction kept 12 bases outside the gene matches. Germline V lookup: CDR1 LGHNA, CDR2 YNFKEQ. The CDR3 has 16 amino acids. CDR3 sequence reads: CASSQAGTSERWGQYF. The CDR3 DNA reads TGTGCCAGCAGCCAAGCCGGGACTAGCGAACGATGGGGGCAGTACTTC.

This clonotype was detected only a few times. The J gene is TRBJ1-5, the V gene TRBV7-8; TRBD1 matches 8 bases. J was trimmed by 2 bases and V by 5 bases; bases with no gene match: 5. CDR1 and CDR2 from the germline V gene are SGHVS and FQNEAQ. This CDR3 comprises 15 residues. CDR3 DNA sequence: TGTGCCAGCAGCATGGACAGGGCTGGCAATCAGCCCCAGCATTTT. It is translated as CASSMDRAGNQPQHF.

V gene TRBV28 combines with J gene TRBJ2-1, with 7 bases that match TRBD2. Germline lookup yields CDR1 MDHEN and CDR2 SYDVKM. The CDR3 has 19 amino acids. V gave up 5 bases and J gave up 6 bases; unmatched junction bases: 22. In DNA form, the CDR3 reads TGTGCCAGCAGTCGCGCGACCCTCCTGTCGACTAGCAGGAGCAATGAGCAGTTCTTC. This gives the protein CASSRATLLSTSRSNEQFF.

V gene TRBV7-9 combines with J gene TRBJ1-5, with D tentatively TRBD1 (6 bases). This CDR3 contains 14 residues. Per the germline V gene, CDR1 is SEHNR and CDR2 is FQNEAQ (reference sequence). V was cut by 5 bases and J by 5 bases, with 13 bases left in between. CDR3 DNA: TGTGCCAGCAGCCGAACAGGGTCGGATCAGCCCCAGCATTTT. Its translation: CASSRTGSDQPQHF.

The CDR3 spells CASSEYGTAQETQYF. As DNA, the CDR3 is TGTGCCAGCAGTGAATATGGCACAGCCCAAGAGACCCAGTACTTC. The chain links TRBV25-1 to TRBJ2-5; D is undetermined. In germline, CDR1 is MGHDK, CDR2 SYGVNS. V lost 0 bases and J lost 1, with 9 bases in between. The CDR3 spans 15 residues.

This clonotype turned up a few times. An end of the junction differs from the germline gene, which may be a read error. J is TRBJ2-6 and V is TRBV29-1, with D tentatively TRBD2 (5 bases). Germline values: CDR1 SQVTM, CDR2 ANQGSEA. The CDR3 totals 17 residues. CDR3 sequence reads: CSVEDPPGSSVANVLTF. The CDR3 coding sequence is TGCAGCGTTGAAGATCCCCCTGGGAGCTCTGTGGCCAACGTCCTGACTTTC.

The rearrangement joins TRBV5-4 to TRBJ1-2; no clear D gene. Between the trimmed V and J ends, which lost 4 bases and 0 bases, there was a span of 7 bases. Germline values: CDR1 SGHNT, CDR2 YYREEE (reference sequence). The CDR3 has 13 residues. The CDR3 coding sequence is TGTGCCAGCAGCCCTGAGTCTAACTATGGCTACACCTTC. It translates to CASSPESNYGYTF.

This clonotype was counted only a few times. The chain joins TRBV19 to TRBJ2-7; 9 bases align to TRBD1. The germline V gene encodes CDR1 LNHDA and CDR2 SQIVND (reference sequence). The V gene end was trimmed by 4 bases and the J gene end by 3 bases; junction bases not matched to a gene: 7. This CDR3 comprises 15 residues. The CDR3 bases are TGTGCCAGTAGTACCCCGGGACAGGGAGACTACGAGCAGTACTTC. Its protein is CASSTPGQGDYEQYF.

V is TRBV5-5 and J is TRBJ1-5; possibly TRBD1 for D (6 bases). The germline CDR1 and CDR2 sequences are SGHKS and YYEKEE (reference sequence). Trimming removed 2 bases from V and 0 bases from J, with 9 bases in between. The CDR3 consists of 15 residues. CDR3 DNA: TGTGCCAGCAGCTTACAGGGCCTTAGCAATCAGCCCCAGCATTTT. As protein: CASSLQGLSNQPQHF.

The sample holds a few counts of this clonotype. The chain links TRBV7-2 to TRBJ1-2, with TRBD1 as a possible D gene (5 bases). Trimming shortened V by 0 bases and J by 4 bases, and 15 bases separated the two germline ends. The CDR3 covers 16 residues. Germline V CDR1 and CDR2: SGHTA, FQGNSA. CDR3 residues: CASSLASQGGGYGYTF. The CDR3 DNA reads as TGTGCCAGCAGCTTAGCGTCCCAGGGTGGTGGCTATGGCTACACCTTC.

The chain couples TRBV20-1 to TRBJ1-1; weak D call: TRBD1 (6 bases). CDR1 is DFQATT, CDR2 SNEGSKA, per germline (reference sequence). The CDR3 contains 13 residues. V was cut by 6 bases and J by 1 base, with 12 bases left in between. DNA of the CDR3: TGCAGTGCCAAGACAGGAGGGAACACTGAAGCTTTCTTT. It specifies CSAKTGGNTEAFF.

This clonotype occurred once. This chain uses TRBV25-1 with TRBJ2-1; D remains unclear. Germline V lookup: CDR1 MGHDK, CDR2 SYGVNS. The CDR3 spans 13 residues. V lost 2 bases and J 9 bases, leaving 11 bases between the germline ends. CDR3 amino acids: CASSEAIAGEQFF. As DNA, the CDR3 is TGTGCCAGCAGTGAAGCTATAGCCGGTGAGCAGTTCTTC.

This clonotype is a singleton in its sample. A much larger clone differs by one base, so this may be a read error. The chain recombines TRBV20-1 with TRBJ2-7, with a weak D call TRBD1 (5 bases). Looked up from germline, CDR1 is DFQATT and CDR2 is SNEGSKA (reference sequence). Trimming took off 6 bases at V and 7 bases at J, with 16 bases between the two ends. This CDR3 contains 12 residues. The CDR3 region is CSASAVGREQYF. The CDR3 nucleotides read TGCAGTGCCTCCGCGGTGGGGCGGGAGCAGTACTTC.

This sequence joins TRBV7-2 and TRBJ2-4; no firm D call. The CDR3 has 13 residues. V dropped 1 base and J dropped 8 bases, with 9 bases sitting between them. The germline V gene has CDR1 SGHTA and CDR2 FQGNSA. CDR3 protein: CASSLEIQHIQYF. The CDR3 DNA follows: TGTGCCAGCAGCTTAGAGATTCAACACATTCAGTACTTC.

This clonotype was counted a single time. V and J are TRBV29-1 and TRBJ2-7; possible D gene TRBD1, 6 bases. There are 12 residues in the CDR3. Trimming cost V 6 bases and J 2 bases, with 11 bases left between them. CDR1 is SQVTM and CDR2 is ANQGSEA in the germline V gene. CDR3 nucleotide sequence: TGCAGCGTCAGCTGGGGGCCCTACGAGCAGTACTTC. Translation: CSVSWGPYEQYF.

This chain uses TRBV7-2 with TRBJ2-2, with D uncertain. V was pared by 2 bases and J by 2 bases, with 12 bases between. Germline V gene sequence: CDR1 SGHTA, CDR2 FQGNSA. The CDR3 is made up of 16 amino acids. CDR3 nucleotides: TGTGCCAGCAGCTTAACCGCGACGAGAAACACCGGGGAGCTGTTTTTT. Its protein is CASSLTATRNTGELFF.